This entry lists 27 T cell receptor beta chains sequenced from one sample in a study of control samples from healthy donors and cancer patients. Assay used: immunoSEQ multiplex PCR; TCRdb lists only in-frame clones, some missing. The profile shows roughly 86,000 clones, more than 80% of them singletons. Sequenced: blood. Receptor source: a woman under 40 in good health.

In its sample, this clone was seen a few times. The rearrangement uses TRBV15 and TRBJ2-6; D may be TRBD1 (6 bases). The CDR3 runs to 16 residues. V was pared by 5 bases and J by 3 bases, with 14 bases between. Germline V gene lookup returns CDR1 LNHNV and CDR2 YYDKDF (reference sequence). The CDR3 nucleotides read TGTGCCACCAGCCGCACCCCAGGGGATGGGGCCAACGTCCTGACTTTC. Its translation is CATSRTPGDGANVLTF.

The chain couples TRBV3-1 (or the pseudogene TRBV3-2) to TRBJ2-2; a possible D gene is TRBD1 (5 bases). V was pared by 6 bases and J by 0 bases, with 8 bases between. The CDR3 contains 14 residues. Germline values: CDR1 LGHDT, CDR2 YNNKEL (reference sequence). This chain's CDR3 is CASRLTANTGELFF. In DNA form, the CDR3 reads TGTGCCAGCAGGCTGACAGCGAACACCGGGGAGCTGTTTTTT.

The chain recombines TRBV6-5 with TRBJ1-2, with TRBD1 as a possible D gene (5 bases). This CDR3 is 14 amino acids long. Germline V gene lookup returns CDR1 MNHEY and CDR2 SVGAGI. Between the trimmed V and J ends, which lost 11 bases and 0 bases, there was a span of 16 bases. CDR3 bases: TGTGCCGTTATTCGACAGTCTCCTAACTATGGCTACACCTTC. Translated: CAVIRQSPNYGYTF.

V usage is TRBV28 and J usage is TRBJ1-5; D is unresolved. Per germline, CDR1 MDHEN and CDR2 SYDVKM. The CDR3 has 10 amino acids. V dropped 7 bases and J dropped 7 bases, with 5 bases sitting between them. The CDR3 loop reads CASNRQPQHF. The DNA of the CDR3 is TGTGCCAGCAACCGGCAGCCCCAGCATTTT.

The gene calls are TRBV28 and TRBJ1-2; maybe TRBD1 (6 bases). There are 15 residues in the CDR3. Germline V gene lookup returns CDR1 MDHEN and CDR2 SYDVKM. Deletions cut 2 bases from V and 8 bases from J, with 18 bases between. CDR3 residues: CASSLPTAQGEGYTF. CDR3 sequence (DNA): TGTGCCAGCAGTTTACCTACAGCACAGGGTGAAGGCTACACCTTC.

Regarding this clone: At the DNA level, this CDR3 is encoded by other sequences in the same sample as well. This rearrangement joins TRBV6-1 to TRBJ1-2, with D perhaps matching TRBD1 (5 bases). CDR1 is MNHNS, CDR2 SASEGT, per germline. V was cut by 2 bases and J by 6 bases, with 10 bases left in between. The CDR3 has 13 residues. CDR3 coding DNA: TGTGCCAGCAGTGAAACAGGAGATGATGGCTACACCTTC. This translates into CASSETGDDGYTF.

J is TRBJ2-2 and V is TRBV2, with TRBD2 identical over 7 bases. V trimming: 4 bases; J trimming: 6 bases; junction bases outside the gene matches: 5. Germline CDR1 SNHLY, CDR2 FYNNEI. The CDR3 is made up of 14 amino acids. CDR3 nucleotides: TGTGCCAGCAGTGGAGTTAGCGGGCCCGGGGAGCTGTTTTTT. It yields the protein CASSGVSGPGELFF.

This chain uses TRBV2 with TRBJ2-7, with 12 bases identical to TRBD2. J lost 3 bases, V lost 2 bases, and 2 bases had no gene match. There are 15 residues in the CDR3. Germline V CDR1 and CDR2: SNHLY, FYNNEI. CDR3: CASSEQTSGSYEQYF. The CDR3 DNA follows: TGTGCCAGCAGTGAACAGACTAGCGGGAGCTACGAGCAGTACTTC.

The chain links TRBV28 to TRBJ2-1; D ambiguous. Trimming stripped 5 bases from V and 0 bases from J, with 11 bases between. The length of the CDR3 is 15 residues. CDR1 MDHEN and CDR2 SYDVKM come from the germline V gene. The CDR3 coding sequence is TGTGCCAGCAGTCGAATGAGGCACTCCTACAATGAGCAGTTCTTC. The encoded protein is CASSRMRHSYNEQFF.

This clone was detected only once. The chain combines TRBV9 with TRBJ2-7; TRBD1 aligns across 9 bases. This CDR3 is built from 18 residues. Germline CDR1 SGDLS, CDR2 YYNGEE. Trimming removed 0 bases from V and 7 bases from J; junction bases left unmatched: 17. The CDR3 spells CASSVASYPGTGFLEQYF. The CDR3 region has the DNA TGTGCCAGCAGCGTAGCTTCGTACCCCGGGACAGGGTTTTTGGAGCAGTACTTC. Based on the CDR3 plus reference TRBV9 and TRBJ2-7, the full variable domain is DSGVTQTPKHLITATGQRVTLRCSPRSGDLSVYWYQQSLDQGLQFLIQYYNGEERAKGNILERFSAQQFPDLHSELNLSSLELGDSALYFCASSVASYPGTGFLEQYFGPGTRLTVT.

V is TRBV5-1 and J is TRBJ2-2, with 12 positions matching TRBD2. The CDR3 contains 16 residues. The germline gives CDR1 SGHRS, CDR2 YFSETQ. Germline trimming cut 1 base from V and 4 bases from J; bases unmatched to any gene: 2. In nucleotides, the CDR3 is TGCGCCAGCAGCTTGTGGACTAGCGGGGTCACCGGGGAGCTGTTTTTT. This translates into CASSLWTSGVTGELFF.

The genes are TRBV3-1 (or the pseudogene TRBV3-2) and TRBJ2-7; 7 nucleotides line up with TRBD1. The V and J ends lost 3 bases and 7 bases, in that order; junction bases with no gene match: 0. CDR1 is LGHDT, CDR2 YNNKEL, per germline (reference sequence). The CDR3 covers 11 residues. The CDR3 spells CASSHRGEQYF. CDR3 DNA: TGTGCCAGCAGCCACAGGGGGGAGCAGTACTTC.

This clone was observed a few times. This chain joins TRBV10-3 and TRBJ1-4, with TRBD1 matching 8 bases. The CDR3 is made up of 10 amino acids. Trimming took 8 bases from V and 16 from J; bases not matched to a gene: 6. Germline-derived CDR1 and CDR2 are ENHRY and SYGVKD. CDR3 DNA: TGTGCCATCGGGGGGACAGGAAAGTTTTTT. Translating gives CAIGGTGKFF.

The chain is built from TRBV7-9 and TRBJ1-4, with 11 bases lining up with TRBD1. In germline, CDR1 is SEHNR, CDR2 FQNEAQ (reference sequence). The CDR3 is 19 residues long. V shed 7 bases and J 3 bases; nucleotides not matched to a gene: 16. CDR3 sequence (DNA): TGTGCCAGCACCCTTCCCGGACAGGGGGCAACGAGGGCTAATGAAAAACTGTTTTTT. This translates into CASTLPGQGATRANEKLFF.

The DNA for the CDR3 is TGTGCCACAGTAAGTGGGGGTACGCAGTATTTT. It specifies CATVSGGTQYF. The rearrangement joins TRBV25-1 to TRBJ2-3; tentatively, D is TRBD1 or TRBD2 (5 bases each). The CDR3 is made up of 11 amino acids. The germline V gene encodes CDR1 MGHDK and CDR2 SYGVNS. V lost 10 bases to trimming and J lost 8 bases, with 13 bases between them.

The V and J genes are TRBV9 and TRBJ1-1; the D gene is possibly TRBD1 (5 bases). The CDR3 contains 14 residues. The germline CDR1 and CDR2 sequences are SGDLS and YYNGEE. The ends were cut back, 6 bases at V and 1 base at J, with 13 bases in the middle. The CDR3 DNA is TGTGCCAGCACCCCCCCGGGGGGGAACACTGAAGCTTTCTTT. Translation: CASTPPGGNTEAFF.

In this sample, this clone turned up once. This rearrangement joins TRBV11-3 to TRBJ2-4; tentative D call: TRBD2 (5 bases). V lost 4 bases and J lost 2, with 18 bases in between. The CDR3 contains 17 residues. The germline CDR1 and CDR2 sequences are SGHNT and YENEEA. The CDR3 sequence: CASSSFDTPGTKNIQYF. The DNA for the CDR3 is TGTGCCAGCAGCTCCTTCGACACCCCCGGGACCAAAAACATTCAGTACTTC.

V is TRBV2 and J is TRBJ1-3; D remains unclear. The CDR3 is made up of 11 amino acids. Germline V gives CDR1 SNHLY, CDR2 FYNNEI. Between the trimmed V and J ends, which lost 7 bases and 2 bases, there was a span of 3 bases. CDR3 coding DNA: TGTGCCAGCATGCCTGGAAACACCATATATTTT. Translation: CASMPGNTIYF.

The V and J genes are TRBV19 and TRBJ1-5; D gene uncertain. The CDR3 sequence is 14 residues long. V was shortened by 1 base and J by 7 bases, with 11 bases between the two germline ends. Germline loops: CDR1 LNHDA, CDR2 SQIVND (reference sequence). This CDR3 is CASSIVQTGQPQHF. CDR3 nucleotide sequence: TGTGCCAGTAGTATAGTACAGACCGGGCAGCCCCAGCATTTT.

This rearrangement joins TRBV6-1 to TRBJ1-1; 7 nucleotides match TRBD1. Germline V gene lookup returns CDR1 MNHNS and CDR2 SASEGT. The CDR3 extends over 13 amino acids. The junction had 2 bases not matched to a gene; V was cut back by 3 bases and J by 4 bases. CDR3 DNA: TGTGCCAGCAGTGAGCAGGGGGTCACTGAAGCTTTCTTT. This sequence encodes CASSEQGVTEAFF.

The rearrangement uses TRBV5-5 and TRBJ2-1; D is undetermined. Germline loops: CDR1 SGHKS, CDR2 YYEKEE (reference sequence). V was pared by 2 bases and J by 5 bases, with 8 bases between. CDR3 length equals 13 residues. CDR3 in DNA: TGTGCCAGCAGCTTATGGGATGACAATGAGCAGTTCTTC. Residues: CASSLWDDNEQFF.

This rearrangement joins TRBV5-6 to TRBJ2-7, with 10 bases lining up with TRBD2. The CDR3 contains 12 residues. The germline gives CDR1 SGHDT, CDR2 YYEEEE. The junction had 4 bases not matched to a gene; V was cut back by 2 bases and J by 11 bases. The CDR3 sequence: CASSFASGREYF. The CDR3 DNA reads as TGTGCCAGCAGCTTTGCTAGCGGGAGAGAGTACTTC. Supplemented by reference TRBV5-6 and TRBJ2-7, the full variable domain reads DAGVTQSPTHLIKTRGQQVTLRCSPKSGHDTVSWYQQALGQGPQFIFQYYEEEERQRGNFPDRFSGHQFPNYSSELNVNALLLGDSALYLCASSFASGREYFGPGTRLTVT.

The rearrangement joins TRBV6-5 to TRBJ2-1; 9 nucleotides agree with TRBD2. This CDR3 contains 11 residues. CDR1 is MNHEY, CDR2 SVGAGI, per germline. The V gene end was trimmed by 2 bases and the J gene end by 14 bases; junction bases not matched to a gene: 1. The chain's CDR3 is CASSYGTSKFF. DNA of the CDR3: TGTGCCAGCAGTTACGGGACTAGCAAGTTCTTC.

The chain is built from TRBV4-1 and TRBJ2-3; 11 positions agree with TRBD1. V trimming: 2 bases; J trimming: 5 bases; junction bases outside the gene matches: 3. Per germline, CDR1 MGHRA and CDR2 YSYEKL. The CDR3 totals 15 residues. The CDR3 region has the DNA TGCGCCAGCAGCCAATGGACAGGGGGCGTAGATACGCAGTATTTT. As protein: CASSQWTGGVDTQYF.

The chain joins TRBV5-1 to TRBJ2-1; TRBD1 matches at 8 bases. This CDR3 is 12 amino acids long. Trimming removed 4 bases from V and 14 bases from J; junction bases left unmatched: 8. Germline loops: CDR1 SGHRS, CDR2 YFSETQ. In DNA form, the CDR3 reads TGCGCCAGCAGCGAAAGGCCAGGGGGCAAGTTCTTC. Amino acid sequence: CASSERPGGKFF.

The genes are TRBV7-9 and TRBJ2-7; tentatively, D is TRBD1 (6 bases). Trimming took off 5 bases at V and 7 bases at J, with 12 bases between the two ends. CDR3 length equals 12 residues. Germline CDR1 reads SEHNR; CDR2 reads FQNEAQ (reference sequence). CDR3 amino acids: CASSLIQGEQYF. DNA of the CDR3: TGTGCCAGCAGCCTCATCCAGGGGGAGCAGTACTTC.

V gene TRBV6-1 combines with J gene TRBJ2-5, with 12 bases that match TRBD2. Unmatched junction bases numbered 10, after V lost 1 base and J lost 13 bases. This CDR3 is built from 15 residues. The V gene's germline CDR1 is MNHNS and CDR2 SASEGT. The CDR3 DNA sequence: TGTGCCAGCAGTGAAGGTGCTAGCGGGGGGGCTTTTTGGTACTTC. It encodes CASSEGASGGAFWYF.